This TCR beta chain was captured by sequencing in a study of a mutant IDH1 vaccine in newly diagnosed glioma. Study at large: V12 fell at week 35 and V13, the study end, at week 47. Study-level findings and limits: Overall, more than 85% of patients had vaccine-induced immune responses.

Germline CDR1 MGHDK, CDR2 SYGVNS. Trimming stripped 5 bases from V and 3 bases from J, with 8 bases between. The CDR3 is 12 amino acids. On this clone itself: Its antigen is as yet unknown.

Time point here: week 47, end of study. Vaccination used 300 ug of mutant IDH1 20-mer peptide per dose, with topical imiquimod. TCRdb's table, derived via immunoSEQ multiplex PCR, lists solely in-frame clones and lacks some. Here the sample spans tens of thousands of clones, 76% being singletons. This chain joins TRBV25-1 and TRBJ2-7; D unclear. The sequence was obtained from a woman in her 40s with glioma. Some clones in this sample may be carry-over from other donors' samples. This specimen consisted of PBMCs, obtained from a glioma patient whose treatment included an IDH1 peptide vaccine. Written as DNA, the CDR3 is TGTGCCAGCAGTCCCAGACTCTACGAGCAGTACTTC. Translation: CASSPRLYEQYF.